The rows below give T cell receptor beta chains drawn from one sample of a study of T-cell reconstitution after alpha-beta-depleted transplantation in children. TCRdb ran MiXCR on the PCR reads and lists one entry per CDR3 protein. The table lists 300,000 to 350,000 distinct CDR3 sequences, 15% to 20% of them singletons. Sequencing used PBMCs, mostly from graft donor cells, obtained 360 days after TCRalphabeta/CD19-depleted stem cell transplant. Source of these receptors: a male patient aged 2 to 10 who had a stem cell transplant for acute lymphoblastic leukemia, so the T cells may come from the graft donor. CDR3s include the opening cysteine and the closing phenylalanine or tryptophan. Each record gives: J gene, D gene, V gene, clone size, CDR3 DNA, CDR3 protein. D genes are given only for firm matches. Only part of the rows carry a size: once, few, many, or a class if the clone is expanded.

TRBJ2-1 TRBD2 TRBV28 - TGTGCCAGCGGGTCGGGGGGACTCCACAATGAGCAGTTCTTC CASGSGGLHNEQFF
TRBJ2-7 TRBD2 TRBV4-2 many TGTGCCAGCAGCTCGCCGGGACTAGCATACGAGCAGTACTTC CASSSPGLAYEQYF
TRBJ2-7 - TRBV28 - TGTGCCAGCACCGCGCAGAGACGCCACGAGCAGTACTTC CASTAQRRHEQYF
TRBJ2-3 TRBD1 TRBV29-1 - TGCAGCGTTGCACAGGGGACATATACGCAGTATTTT CSVAQGTYTQYF
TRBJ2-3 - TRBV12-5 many TGTGCTAGTGGTTTGGTGACTTTGAGAGATACGCAGTATTTT CASGLVTLRDTQYF
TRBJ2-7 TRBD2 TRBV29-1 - TGCAGCGTTGAAGATCTATTATCGGTACTAGCGGGAGAGGGCCTTTTTACCGAGCAGTACTTC CSVEDLLSVLAGEGLFTEQYF
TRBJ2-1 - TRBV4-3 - TGCGCCAGCAGCCAAGATCTTTTTGGGGGGAGTGTCTTC CASSQDLFGGSVF
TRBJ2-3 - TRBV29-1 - TGCAGCGTGGGTTGGACGGGACCCACAGATACGCAGTATTTT CSVGWTGPTDTQYF
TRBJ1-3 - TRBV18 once TGTGCCAGCTCACCTGGGGCAGACTCTGGAAACACCATATATTTT CASSPGADSGNTIYF
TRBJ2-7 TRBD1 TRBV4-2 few TGTGCCAGCAGCCAACTCGCCGGGACAGGGGGCTTCAGGGCGTCCTACGAGCAGTACTTC CASSQLAGTGGFRASYEQYF
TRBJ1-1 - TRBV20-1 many TGCAGTGCTAGACTTGACAGCCTAGCGAACACTGAAGCTTTCTTT CSARLDSLANTEAFF
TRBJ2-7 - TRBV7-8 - TGTGCCAGCAGCCGTAGTCCTCCTAGGTACGAGCAGTACTTC CASSRSPPRYEQYF
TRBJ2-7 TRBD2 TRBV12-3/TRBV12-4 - TGTGCCAGCAGTCATACTAGCGGTCACTCCTACGAGCAGTACTTC CASSHTSGHSYEQYF
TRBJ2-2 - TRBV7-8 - TGTGCCAGCAGCTTAATGGGCTCGAACACCGGGGAGCTGTTTTTT CASSLMGSNTGELFF
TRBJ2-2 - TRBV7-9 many TGTGCCAGCAGCTTCGGATTAGTGGAAGGCGGCGGGGAGCTGTTTTTT CASSFGLVEGGGELFF
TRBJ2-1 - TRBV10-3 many TGTGCCATCACCGCAGGGACTAGGGGGCCCCACTACAATGAGCAGTTCTTC CAITAGTRGPHYNEQFF
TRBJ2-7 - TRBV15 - TGTGCCACCAGCATGGCAGGGATATCCTACGAGCAGTACTTC CATSMAGISYEQYF
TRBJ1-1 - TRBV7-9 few TGTGCCAGCACCCCTCCAGGTCCCGGGCTCCAGAAGGGCCTGAAAGCTTTCTTT CASTPPGPGLQKGLKAFF
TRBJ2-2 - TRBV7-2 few TGTGCCAGCAGCTTCACCAGGGGTCAGACCGGGGAGCTGTTTTTT CASSFTRGQTGELFF
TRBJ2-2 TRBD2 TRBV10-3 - TGTGCCATCAGTCCTCGGGGAGCGGGAAACACCGGGGAGCTGTTTTTT CAISPRGAGNTGELFF
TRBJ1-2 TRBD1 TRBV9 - TGTGCCAGCAGCGTAGGGGGACAGTTTAACTATGGCTACACCTTC CASSVGGQFNYGYTF
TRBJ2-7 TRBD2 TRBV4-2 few TGTGCCAGCAGCCAGGGACTAGCGGCTTCCTACGAGCAGTACTTC CASSQGLAASYEQYF
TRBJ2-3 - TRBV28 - TGTGCCAGCAGTTTCAGGGGTCCACCGGATGCGCAGTATTTT CASSFRGPPDAQYF
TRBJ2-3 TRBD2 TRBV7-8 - TGTGCCAGCAGCTTAAACTCGGGACTAGCGGATACTGCAGGAGATACGCAGTATTTT CASSLNSGLADTAGDTQYF
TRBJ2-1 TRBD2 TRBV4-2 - TGTGCCAGCAGCCAGGGACTAGCGGGGGGGGGCCATGAGCAGTTCTTC CASSQGLAGGGHEQFF
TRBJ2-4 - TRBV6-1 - TGTGCCAGCAGGGGTACAGGCTCCGCCAAAAACATTCAGTACTTC CASRGTGSAKNIQYF
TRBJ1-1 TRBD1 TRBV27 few TGTGCCAGCAGTTTAAGGAGGGACAGGAACACTGAAGCTTTCTTT CASSLRRDRNTEAFF
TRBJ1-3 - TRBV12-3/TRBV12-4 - TGTGCCAGCTCCGGGACGGATGGAAACACCATATATTTT CASSGTDGNTIYF